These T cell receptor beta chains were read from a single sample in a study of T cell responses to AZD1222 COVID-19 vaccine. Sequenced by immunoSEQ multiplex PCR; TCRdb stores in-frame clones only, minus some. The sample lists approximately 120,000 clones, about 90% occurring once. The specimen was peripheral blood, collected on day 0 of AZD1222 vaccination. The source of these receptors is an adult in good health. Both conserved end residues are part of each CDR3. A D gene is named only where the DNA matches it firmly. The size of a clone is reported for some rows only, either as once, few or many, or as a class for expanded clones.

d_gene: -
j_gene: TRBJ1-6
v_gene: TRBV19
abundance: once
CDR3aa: CASSPGWGRDDSPLHF
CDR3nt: TGTGCCAGTAGCCCAGGATGGGGGCGGGATGATTCACCCCTCCACTTT

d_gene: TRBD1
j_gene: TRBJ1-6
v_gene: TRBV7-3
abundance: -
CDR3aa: CASSLGGQDSPLHF
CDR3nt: TGTGCCAGCAGCTTGGGGGGACAGGACTCACCCCTCCACTTT

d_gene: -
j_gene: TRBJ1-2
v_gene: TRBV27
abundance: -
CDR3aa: CASRKAASSNYGYTF
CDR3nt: TGTGCCAGCAGGAAGGCAGCTAGCAGTAACTATGGCTACACCTTC

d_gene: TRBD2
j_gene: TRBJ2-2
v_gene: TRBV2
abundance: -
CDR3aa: CASRYATSAAGELFF
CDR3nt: TGTGCCAGCAGATACGCGACTAGCGCGGCCGGGGAGCTGTTTTTT

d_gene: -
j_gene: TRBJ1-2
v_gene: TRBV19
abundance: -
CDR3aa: CASSIPPGWPESNYGYTF
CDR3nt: TGTGCCAGTAGTATCCCCCCGGGGTGGCCTGAGAGTAACTATGGCTACACCTTC

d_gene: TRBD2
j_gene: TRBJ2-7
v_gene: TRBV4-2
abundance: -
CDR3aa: CASSQGLAGTYEQYF
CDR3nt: TGTGCCAGCAGCCAAGGACTAGCGGGGACTTACGAGCAGTACTTC

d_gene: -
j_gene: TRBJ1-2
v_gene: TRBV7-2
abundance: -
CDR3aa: CASSPTGSGYGYTF
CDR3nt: TGTGCCAGCAGCCCAACAGGGAGCGGCTATGGCTACACCTTC

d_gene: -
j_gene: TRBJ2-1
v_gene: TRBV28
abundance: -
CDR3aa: CASSLWGRTGLYNEQFF
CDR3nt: TGTGCCAGCAGTTTATGGGGGAGGACAGGACTTTACAATGAGCAGTTCTTC

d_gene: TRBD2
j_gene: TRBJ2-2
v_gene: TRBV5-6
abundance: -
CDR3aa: CASSFPGRDGELFF
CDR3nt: TGTGCCAGCAGCTTCCCAGGGAGGGACGGGGAGCTGTTTTTT

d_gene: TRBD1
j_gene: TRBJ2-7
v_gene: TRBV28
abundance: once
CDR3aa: CASSFPEGGWVEQYF
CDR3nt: TGTGCCAGCAGTTTCCCGGAAGGGGGCTGGGTCGAGCAGTACTTC

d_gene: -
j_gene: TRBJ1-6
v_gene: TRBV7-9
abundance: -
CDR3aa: CASSLSNSPLHF
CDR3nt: TGTGCCAGCAGCCTATCTAATTCACCCCTCCACTTT

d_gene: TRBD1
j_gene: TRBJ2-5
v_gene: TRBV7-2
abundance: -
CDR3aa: CASSSAGTGSETQYF
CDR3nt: TGTGCCAGCAGCTCCGCCGGGACAGGGTCGGAGACCCAGTACTTC

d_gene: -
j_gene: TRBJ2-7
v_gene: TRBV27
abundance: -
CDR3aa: CASSVNPGRYEQYF
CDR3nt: TGTGCCAGCAGTGTAAACCCGGGACGGTACGAGCAGTACTTC

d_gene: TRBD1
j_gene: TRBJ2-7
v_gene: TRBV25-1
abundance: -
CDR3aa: CASKGDSLYEQYF
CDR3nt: TGTGCCAGCAAGGGGGACAGCCTCTACGAGCAGTACTTC

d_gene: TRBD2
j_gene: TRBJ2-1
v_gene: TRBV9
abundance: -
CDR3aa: CASSVPGLAATNEQFF
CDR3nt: TGTGCCAGCAGCGTACCGGGACTAGCGGCGACCAATGAGCAGTTCTTC

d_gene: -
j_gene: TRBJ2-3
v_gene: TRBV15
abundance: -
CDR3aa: CATSYKEADTQYF
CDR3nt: TGTGCCACCAGCTACAAGGAGGCAGATACGCAGTATTTT

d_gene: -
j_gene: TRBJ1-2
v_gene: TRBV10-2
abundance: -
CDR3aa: CASSETGYAFGYTF
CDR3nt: TGCGCCAGCAGTGAAACCGGGTATGCGTTTGGCTACACCTTC

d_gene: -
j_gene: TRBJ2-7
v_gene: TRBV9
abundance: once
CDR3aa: CASSEGTASYEQYF
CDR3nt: TGTGCCAGCAGCGAAGGCACGGCGTCCTACGAGCAGTACTTC

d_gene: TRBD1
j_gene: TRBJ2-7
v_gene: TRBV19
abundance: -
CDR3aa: CASKRGGQASYEQYF
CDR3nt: TGTGCCAGTAAAAGAGGGGGACAGGCCTCCTACGAGCAGTACTTC

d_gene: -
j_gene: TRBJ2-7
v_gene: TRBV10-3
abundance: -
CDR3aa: CAISEVRGVRSYEQYF
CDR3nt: TGTGCCATCAGTGAGGTTCGCGGGGTGCGCTCCTACGAGCAGTACTTC

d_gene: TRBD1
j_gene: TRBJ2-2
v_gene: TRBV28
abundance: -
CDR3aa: CASSWDRPKTGELFF
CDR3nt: TGTGCCAGCAGTTGGGACAGGCCGAAAACCGGGGAGCTGTTTTTT

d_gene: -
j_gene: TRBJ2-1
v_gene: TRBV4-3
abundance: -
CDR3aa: CASSRGIPDEQFF
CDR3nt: TGCGCCAGCAGCCGTGGTATTCCCGATGAGCAGTTCTTC

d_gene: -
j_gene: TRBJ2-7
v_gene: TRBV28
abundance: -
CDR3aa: CASSLQGEVYEQYF
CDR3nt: TGTGCCAGCAGTTTACAAGGGGAGGTCTACGAGCAGTACTTC

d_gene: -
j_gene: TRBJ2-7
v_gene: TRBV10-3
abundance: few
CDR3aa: CATDAGASSYEQYF
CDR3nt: TGTGCCACCGACGCCGGGGCCAGCTCCTACGAGCAGTACTTC

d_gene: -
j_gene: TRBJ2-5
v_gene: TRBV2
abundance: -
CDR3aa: CASTGQPQETQYF
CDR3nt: TGTGCCAGCACCGGACAGCCACAAGAGACCCAGTACTTC

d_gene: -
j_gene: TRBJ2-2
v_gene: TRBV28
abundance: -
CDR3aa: CASLYSLNTGELFF
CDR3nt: TGTGCCAGCCTATACAGCTTGAACACCGGGGAGCTGTTTTTT

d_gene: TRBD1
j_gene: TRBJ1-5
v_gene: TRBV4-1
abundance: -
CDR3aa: CASSQDFGQGNQPQHF
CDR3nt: TGCGCCAGCAGCCAAGATTTCGGACAGGGGAATCAGCCCCAGCATTTT

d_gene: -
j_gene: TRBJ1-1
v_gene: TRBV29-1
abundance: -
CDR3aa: CSVEKDSTEAFF
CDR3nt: TGCAGCGTTGAAAAGGATAGCACTGAAGCTTTCTTT

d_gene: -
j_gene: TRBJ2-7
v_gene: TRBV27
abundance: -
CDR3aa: CASSPSTGYEQYF
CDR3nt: TGTGCCAGCAGTCCCTCGACCGGCTACGAGCAGTACTTC

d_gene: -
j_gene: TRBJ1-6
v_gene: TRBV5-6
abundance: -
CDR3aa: CASSLWGNYSPLHF
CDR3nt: TGTGCCAGCAGCCTCTGGGGTAACTATTCACCCCTCCACTTT

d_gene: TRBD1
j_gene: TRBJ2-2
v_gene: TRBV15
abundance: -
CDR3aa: CATGRDRGSGELFF
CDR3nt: TGTGCCACCGGCCGGGACAGGGGCTCCGGGGAGCTGTTTTTT

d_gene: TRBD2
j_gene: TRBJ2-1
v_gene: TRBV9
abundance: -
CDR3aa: CASSVWREPYNEQFF
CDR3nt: TGTGCCAGCAGCGTTTGGCGGGAGCCCTACAATGAGCAGTTCTTC

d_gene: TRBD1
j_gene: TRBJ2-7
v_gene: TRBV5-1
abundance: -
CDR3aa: CASSSTGYEQYF
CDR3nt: TGCGCCAGCAGCTCGACAGGGTACGAGCAGTACTTC

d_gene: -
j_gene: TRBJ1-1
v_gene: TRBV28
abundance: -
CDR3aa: CASSSRTGTEAFF
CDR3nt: TGTGCCAGCAGTTCTCGCACTGGCACTGAAGCTTTCTTT

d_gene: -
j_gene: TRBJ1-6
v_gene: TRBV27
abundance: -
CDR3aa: CASSPGVSIGGSPLHF
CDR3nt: TGTGCCAGCAGCCCCGGGGTTAGTATCGGGGGCTCACCCCTCCACTTT

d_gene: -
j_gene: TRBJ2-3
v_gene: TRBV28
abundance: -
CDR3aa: CASSVGGNTQYF
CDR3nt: TGTGCCAGCAGTGTAGGGGGGAATACGCAGTATTTT

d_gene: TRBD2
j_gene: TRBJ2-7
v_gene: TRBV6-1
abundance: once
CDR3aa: CASSERTSGSEQYF
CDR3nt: TGTGCCAGCAGTGAAAGGACTAGCGGGAGCGAGCAGTACTTC

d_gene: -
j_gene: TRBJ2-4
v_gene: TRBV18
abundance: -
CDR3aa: CASSLEGPQYF
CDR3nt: TGTGCCAGCTCACTTGAGGGACCCCAGTACTTC

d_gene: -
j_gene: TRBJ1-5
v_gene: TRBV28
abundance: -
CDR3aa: CASSFQRREPQHF
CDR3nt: TGTGCCAGCAGTTTTCAGCGCCGAGAGCCCCAGCATTTT

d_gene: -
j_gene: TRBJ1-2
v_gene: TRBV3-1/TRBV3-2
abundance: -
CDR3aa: CASSSWGHPDGYTF
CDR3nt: TGTGCCAGCAGCTCTTGGGGACACCCGGATGGCTACACCTTC

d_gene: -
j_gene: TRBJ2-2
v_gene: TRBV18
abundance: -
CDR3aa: CASSSTGALAAGELFF
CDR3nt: TGTGCCAGCTCATCAACCGGGGCCCTGGCCGCCGGGGAGCTGTTTTTT

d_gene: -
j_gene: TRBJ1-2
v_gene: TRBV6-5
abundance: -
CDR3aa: CASRKGGGGYTF
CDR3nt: TGTGCCAGCAGAAAAGGGGGAGGAGGCTACACCTTC

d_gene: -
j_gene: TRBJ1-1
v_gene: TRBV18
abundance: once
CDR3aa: CASSPPPASTEAFF
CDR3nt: TGTGCCAGCTCACCCCCGCCCGCGAGCACTGAAGCTTTCTTT

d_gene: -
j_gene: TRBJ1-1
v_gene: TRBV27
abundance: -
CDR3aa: CASSPNGAAAFF
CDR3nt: TGTGCCAGCAGCCCTAATGGGGCGGCCGCTTTCTTT

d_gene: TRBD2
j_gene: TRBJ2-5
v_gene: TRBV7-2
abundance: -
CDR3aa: CASSLSGGETQYF
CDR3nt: TGTGCCAGCAGCTTATCGGGGGGGGAGACCCAGTACTTC

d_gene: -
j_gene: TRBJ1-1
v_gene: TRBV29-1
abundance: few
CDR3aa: CSAISEVNTEAFF
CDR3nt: TGCAGCGCCATCAGCGAAGTGAACACTGAAGCTTTCTTT

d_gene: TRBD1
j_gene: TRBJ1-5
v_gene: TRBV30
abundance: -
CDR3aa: CAWSGTGGEQPQHF
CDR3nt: TGTGCCTGGAGCGGTACAGGGGGCGAGCAGCCCCAGCATTTT

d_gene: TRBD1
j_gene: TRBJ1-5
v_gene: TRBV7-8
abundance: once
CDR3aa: CASSPGDATGKYF
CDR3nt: TGTGCCAGCAGCCCCGGAGATGCGACAGGGAAGTATTTT

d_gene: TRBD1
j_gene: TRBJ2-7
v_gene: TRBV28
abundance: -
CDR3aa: CASGTGAHYEQYF
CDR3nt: TGTGCCAGCGGTACAGGGGCCCACTACGAGCAGTACTTC

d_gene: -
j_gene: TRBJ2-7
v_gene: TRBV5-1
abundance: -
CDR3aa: CASSLGTPSYEQYF
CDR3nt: TGCGCCAGCAGCTTAGGGACTCCTAGCTACGAGCAGTACTTC

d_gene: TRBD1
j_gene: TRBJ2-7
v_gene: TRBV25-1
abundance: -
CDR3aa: CASSEQQGSEQYF
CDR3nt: TGTGCCAGCAGTGAGCAACAGGGGAGCGAGCAGTACTTC

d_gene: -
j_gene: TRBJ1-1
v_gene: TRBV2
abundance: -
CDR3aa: CASTTGIGTEAFF
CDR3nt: TGTGCCAGCACCACAGGGATAGGCACTGAAGCTTTCTTT

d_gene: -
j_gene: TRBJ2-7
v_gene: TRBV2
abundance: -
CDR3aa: CASSLSGSFSEQYF
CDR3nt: TGTGCCAGCAGTCTGTCTGGCAGTTTCAGCGAGCAGTACTTC

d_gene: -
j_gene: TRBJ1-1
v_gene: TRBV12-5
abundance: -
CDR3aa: CASGLPRGRAEAFF
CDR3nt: TGTGCTAGTGGTTTGCCTCGAGGGCGGGCTGAAGCTTTCTTT

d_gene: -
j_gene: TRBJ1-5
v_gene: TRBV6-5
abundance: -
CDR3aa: CASSIGSNQPQHF
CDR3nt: TGTGCCAGTTCTATCGGTAGCAATCAGCCCCAGCATTTT

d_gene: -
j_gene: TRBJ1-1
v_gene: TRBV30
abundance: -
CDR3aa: CAWTGQVTEAFF
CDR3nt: TGTGCCTGGACTGGCCAGGTTACTGAAGCTTTCTTT